The rows below give T cell receptor beta chains drawn from one sample of a study of OX40 agonist ivuxolimab in advanced cancers. This table comes from immunoSEQ multiplex PCR, and its TCRdb copy is limited to in-frame clones, with some not included. The sample carries tens of thousands of clones, 80% to 85% recorded once. The sequencing used CD4+ or CD8+ T cells sorted from blood, collected in a trial of the OX40 agonist ivuxolimab. All receptors come from an adult with an advanced solid tumor such as melanoma, head and neck, liver or kidney cancer. Both conserved end residues are part of each CDR3. The D gene is left open where the match is weak. Clone sizes are given selectively: once, few, many, or a class where the clone is expanded.

clone size: -; CDR3 length: 15; J gene: TRBJ1-5; D gene: -; V gene: TRBV5-1; CDR3 DNA: TGCGCCAGCAGGCCGAGGACAGTAAGCAATCAGCCCCAGCATTTT; CDR3 protein: CASRPRTVSNQPQHF
clone size: -; CDR3 length: 11; J gene: TRBJ2-5; D gene: -; V gene: TRBV19; CDR3 DNA: TGTGCCAGTAGGGGACAAGAGACCCAGTACTTC; CDR3 protein: CASRGQETQYF
clone size: -; CDR3 length: 15; J gene: TRBJ1-2; D gene: -; V gene: TRBV4-3; CDR3 DNA: TGCGCCAGCAGCCAAGATAGTGGGAGAGTCTATGGCTACACCTTC; CDR3 protein: CASSQDSGRVYGYTF
clone size: -; CDR3 length: 17; J gene: TRBJ1-1; D gene: -; V gene: TRBV15; CDR3 DNA: TGTGCCACCAGCAGAGATCTTGGACTCTCTGAGGACACTGAAGCTTTCTTT; CDR3 protein: CATSRDLGLSEDTEAFF
clone size: -; CDR3 length: 14; J gene: TRBJ1-2; D gene: -; V gene: TRBV27; CDR3 DNA: TGTGCCAGCAGTGCCGTGAGGCAGGGGTATGGCTACACCTTC; CDR3 protein: CASSAVRQGYGYTF
clone size: -; CDR3 length: 14; J gene: TRBJ1-1; D gene: -; V gene: TRBV10-3; CDR3 DNA: TGTGCCATCAGTGCTTATACCGAGGGCACTGAAGCTTTCTTT; CDR3 protein: CAISAYTEGTEAFF
clone size: -; CDR3 length: 14; J gene: TRBJ2-2; D gene: -; V gene: TRBV2; CDR3 DNA: TGTGCCAGCAGGGAAGCTGTTAGGACCGGGGAGCTGTTTTTT; CDR3 protein: CASREAVRTGELFF
clone size: -; CDR3 length: 18; J gene: TRBJ2-1; D gene: -; V gene: TRBV11-3; CDR3 DNA: TGTGCCAGCAGCTTAGATCAGGGAGGTACCTACTCCTACAATGAGCAGTTCTTC; CDR3 protein: CASSLDQGGTYSYNEQFF
clone size: -; CDR3 length: 16; J gene: TRBJ2-1; D gene: TRBD2; V gene: TRBV15; CDR3 DNA: TGTGCCACCAGCAGAGTGGGACTAAGCGGGAGGGATGAGCAGTTCTTC; CDR3 protein: CATSRVGLSGRDEQFF
clone size: -; CDR3 length: 14; J gene: TRBJ1-1; D gene: -; V gene: TRBV10-3; CDR3 DNA: TGTGCCATCAGTGAGGACAGGTCGAACACTGAAGCTTTCTTT; CDR3 protein: CAISEDRSNTEAFF
clone size: -; CDR3 length: 11; J gene: TRBJ2-7; D gene: -; V gene: TRBV7-6; CDR3 DNA: TGTGCCAGCAGCTACCAATCCGAGCAGTACTTC; CDR3 protein: CASSYQSEQYF
clone size: few; CDR3 length: 14; J gene: TRBJ2-3; D gene: -; V gene: TRBV7-7; CDR3 DNA: TGTGCCAGCAGCTCCTCATTATCAACAGATACGCAGTATTTT; CDR3 protein: CASSSSLSTDTQYF
clone size: -; CDR3 length: 15; J gene: TRBJ2-7; D gene: -; V gene: TRBV19; CDR3 DNA: TGTGCCAGTAGTTTGGCCCATAACACGTTCTACGAGCAGTACTTC; CDR3 protein: CASSLAHNTFYEQYF
clone size: -; CDR3 length: 15; J gene: TRBJ1-1; D gene: -; V gene: TRBV11-2; CDR3 DNA: TGTGCCAGCAGCCCTCTAGGGGAGGGAAACACTGAAGCTTTCTTT; CDR3 protein: CASSPLGEGNTEAFF
clone size: -; CDR3 length: 16; J gene: TRBJ2-7; D gene: TRBD2; V gene: TRBV5-1; CDR3 DNA: TGCGCCAGCAGCCTGCAGACTAGCGGCAGAACCTACGAGCAGTACTTC; CDR3 protein: CASSLQTSGRTYEQYF
clone size: -; CDR3 length: 16; J gene: TRBJ2-5; D gene: -; V gene: TRBV5-6; CDR3 DNA: TGTGCCAGCAGCTTGTTCGGGGGGGACAGGGAAGAGACCCAGTACTTC; CDR3 protein: CASSLFGGDREETQYF
clone size: -; CDR3 length: 15; J gene: TRBJ1-5; D gene: -; V gene: TRBV6-1; CDR3 DNA: TGTGCCAGCAGTGATTTGGGGGCGAGCAATCAGCCCCAGCATTTT; CDR3 protein: CASSDLGASNQPQHF
clone size: -; CDR3 length: 15; J gene: TRBJ2-1; D gene: TRBD2; V gene: TRBV4-2; CDR3 DNA: TGTGCCAGCACTGCGGGAGCGGGAGGGCCAAATGAGCAGTTCTTC; CDR3 protein: CASTAGAGGPNEQFF
clone size: -; CDR3 length: 15; J gene: TRBJ1-3; D gene: -; V gene: TRBV19; CDR3 DNA: TGTGCCAGTAGTATCGACAGGATCGCTGGAAACACCATATATTTT; CDR3 protein: CASSIDRIAGNTIYF
clone size: few; CDR3 length: 17; J gene: TRBJ1-1; D gene: -; V gene: TRBV5-1; CDR3 DNA: TGCGCCAGCAGCTTGGAAGGGGGGAGGTGGGTGAACACTGAAGCTTTCTTT; CDR3 protein: CASSLEGGRWVNTEAFF
clone size: once; CDR3 length: 14; J gene: TRBJ2-7; D gene: TRBD2; V gene: TRBV7-9; CDR3 DNA: TGTGCCAGCAGTCAGACTAGCGGGGGACACGAGCAGTACTTC; CDR3 protein: CASSQTSGGHEQYF
clone size: -; CDR3 length: 12; J gene: TRBJ1-2; D gene: TRBD1; V gene: TRBV7-8; CDR3 DNA: TGTGCCAGCAGCTCCGGACAGGGGGGCTACACCTTC; CDR3 protein: CASSSGQGGYTF
clone size: -; CDR3 length: 12; J gene: TRBJ1-5; D gene: -; V gene: TRBV29-1; CDR3 DNA: TGCAGCGTTGAAGATCCGGGTCAGCCCCAGCATTTT; CDR3 protein: CSVEDPGQPQHF